The 29 T cell receptor beta chains reported below all come from one sample, sequenced in a study of graft-versus-host responses after intestinal transplantation. This table comes from immunoSEQ multiplex PCR, and its TCRdb copy is limited to in-frame clones, with some not included. The sample includes approximately 28,000 clones, 90% to 95% of them seen just once. The source material was PBMCs, sampled about 62 days after intestinal transplant. All receptors come from a human patient who received an intestinal transplant, so some T cells may come from the graft donor.

The genes are TRBV19 and TRBJ1-1, with 7 bases matching TRBD1. The CDR3 is made up of 14 amino acids. V trimming: 3 bases; J trimming: 2 bases; junction bases outside the gene matches: 3. Germline-derived CDR1 and CDR2 are LNHDA and SQIVND (reference sequence). CDR3: CASSMGQFNTEAFF. The CDR3 DNA sequence: TGTGCCAGTAGTATGGGACAGTTTAACACTGAAGCTTTCTTT.

On this clone: This specimen includes other DNA sequences encoding the same CDR3. The chain couples TRBV6-4 to TRBJ2-7; the D is unclear. This CDR3 contains 15 residues. V dropped 8 bases and J dropped 0 bases, with 17 bases sitting between them. Per the germline V gene, CDR1 is MRHNA and CDR2 is SNTAGT. CDR3 sequence (DNA): TGTGCCAGCCCCCATGCGCACGCCAGCTCCTACGAGCAGTACTTC. Encoded protein: CASPHAHASSYEQYF.

J is TRBJ2-1 and V is TRBV28; TRBD2 agrees at 9 bases. J was trimmed by 0 bases and V by 6 bases; bases with no gene match: 3. The CDR3 totals 15 residues. CDR1 and CDR2 (germline): MDHEN, SYDVKM. CDR3: CASSVSGSSYNEQFF. The CDR3 DNA reads as TGTGCCAGCAGCGTTAGCGGGAGCTCCTACAATGAGCAGTTCTTC.

The chain recombines TRBV4-2 with TRBJ2-1; 9 nucleotides match TRBD2. Per the germline V gene, CDR1 is LGHNA and CDR2 is YNFKEQ. CDR3 length: 16 amino acids. The ends lost 1 base at V and 7 bases at J; junction bases unmatched: 8. This CDR3 reads CASSQGLAAPENEQFF. The CDR3 DNA sequence: TGTGCCAGCAGCCAAGGACTAGCGGCCCCTGAAAATGAGCAGTTCTTC.

The rearrangement uses TRBV19 and TRBJ2-7; 7 bases are a match to TRBD2. Germline V lookup: CDR1 LNHDA, CDR2 SQIVND (reference sequence). The V gene end was trimmed by 6 bases and the J gene end by 0 bases; junction bases not matched to a gene: 5. This CDR3 spans 14 amino acids. CDR3 region: CASRDSGRSYEQYF. The CDR3 region has the DNA TGTGCCAGTAGGGATAGCGGGCGCTCCTACGAGCAGTACTTC.

The rearrangement joins TRBV27 to TRBJ1-6; a weak D match, TRBD1 (6 bases). Germline loops: CDR1 MNHEY, CDR2 SMNVEV (reference sequence). The CDR3 has 14 residues. Trimming removed 2 bases at V and 10 bases at J, with 12 bases between. The CDR3 loop is CASSLRGAYSPLHF. The CDR3 nucleotides read TGTGCCAGCAGTTTAAGGGGGGCTTACTCACCCCTCCACTTT.

This chain uses TRBV5-6 with TRBJ2-7; TRBD1 aligns across 10 bases. With V trimmed by 4 bases and J by 2 bases, 6 bases remained unmatched. The CDR3 spans 15 residues. Germline V gene data show CDR1 as SGHDT and CDR2 as YYEEEE. The DNA for the CDR3 is TGTGCCAGCAGCATGTGGACAGGGGGGACCTACGAGCAGTACTTC. Protein product: CASSMWTGGTYEQYF.

The genes are TRBV7-8 and TRBJ2-3; tentative D call: TRBD2 (5 bases). Germline loops: CDR1 SGHVS, CDR2 FQNEAQ. The CDR3 is 16 residues long. V dropped 2 bases and J dropped 2 bases, with 14 bases sitting between them. CDR3 sequence reads: CASSLKGGGLTDTQYF. The CDR3 region has the DNA TGTGCCAGCAGCTTAAAGGGTGGAGGTCTCACAGATACGCAGTATTTT.

The DNA for the CDR3 is TGCGCCAGCAGTGGGACAGGGATACCCTACGAGCAGTACTTC. This codes for CASSGTGIPYEQYF. The chain uses TRBV10-2 and TRBJ2-7, with 8 positions matching TRBD1. The CDR3 is 14 residues long. V shed 4 bases and J 2 bases; nucleotides not matched to a gene: 4. Germline CDR1 is WSHSY and CDR2 is SAAADI.

This chain joins TRBV19 and TRBJ1-5; 8 bases agree with TRBD1. CDR1 LNHDA and CDR2 SQIVND come from the germline V gene (reference sequence). The CDR3 spans 13 residues. V gave up 8 bases and J gave up 5 bases; unmatched junction bases: 5. DNA of the CDR3: TGTGCCAGTTTGGCAGGGGGCTATCAGCCCCAGCATTTT. It specifies CASLAGGYQPQHF.

The CDR3 region is CASSQEGQLATNEKLFF. CDR3 bases: TGCGCCAGCAGCCAAGAAGGTCAGCTTGCAACTAATGAAAAACTGTTTTTT. V is TRBV4-1 and J is TRBJ1-4; D is ambiguous. CDR1 is MGHRA, CDR2 YSYEKL, per germline. The CDR3 loop spans 17 amino acids. Trimming stripped 0 bases from V and 0 bases from J, with 11 bases between.

For the CDR3, the DNA is TGTGCCAGCAGTGAAACCCACGAAGGGGGGGTACGGTACTTC. This gives the protein CASSETHEGGVRYF. J is TRBJ2-4 and V is TRBV6-1, with D possibly TRBD2 on 7 matching bases. CDR1 is MNHNS, CDR2 SASEGT, per germline. The CDR3 is 14 residues long. The V and J ends lost 2 bases and 15 bases respectively, with 20 bases between them.

The chain combines TRBV12-2 with TRBJ2-7. TRBV12-2 is a listed pseudogene. The CDR3 has 16 amino acids. This CDR3 is CASRLVRGILPYEQYF. CDR3 nucleotides: TGTGCAAGTCGCTTAGTGAGGGGCATTTTACCCTACGAGCAGTACTTC.

In its sample, this clone was seen a few times. V is TRBV28 and J is TRBJ2-5, with no clear D. Germline V CDR1 and CDR2: MDHEN, SYDVKM. The CDR3 is 13 residues long. V was trimmed by 6 bases and J by 1 base, leaving 9 bases between them. CDR3 DNA sequence: TGTGCCAGCAGCACAGTTCTCCAAGAGACCCAGTACTTC. Residues: CASSTVLQETQYF. Full variable domain (outside the CDR3, taken from reference TRBV28 and TRBJ2-5): DVKVTQSSRYLVKRTGEKVFLECVQDMDHENMFWYRQDPGLGLRLIYFSYDVKMKEKGDIPEGYSVSREKKERFSLILESASTNQTSMYLCASSTVLQETQYFGPGTRLLVL.

Here the CDR3 DNA reads TGTGCCAGCAGGGAAACGACAGTGCAAGAGACCCAGTACTTC. This sequence encodes CASRETTVQETQYF. The V and J genes are TRBV2 and TRBJ2-5, with a weak D call TRBD1 (5 bases). Per germline, CDR1 SNHLY and CDR2 FYNNEI. This CDR3 is built from 14 residues. Deletions cut 6 bases from V and 2 bases from J, with 13 bases between. Based on the CDR3 plus reference TRBV2 and TRBJ2-5, the full variable domain is EPEVTQTPSHQVTQMGQEVILRCVPISNHLYFYWYRQILGQKVEFLVSFYNNEISEKSEIFDDQFSVERPDGSNFTLKIRSTKLEDSAMYFCASRETTVQETQYFGPGTRLLVL.

This clone was seen a handful of times. The chain uses TRBV6-5 and TRBJ1-1, with D perhaps TRBD1 (6 bases). The V and J ends lost 5 bases and 0 bases respectively, with 10 bases between them. This CDR3 has 14 residues. CDR1 and CDR2 (germline): MNHEY, SVGAGI. The CDR3 nucleotides are TGTGCCAGCAGTCCACAGGGCATGAACACTGAAGCTTTCTTT. Translation: CASSPQGMNTEAFF.

Of note for this clone: Other DNA sequences in this specimen translate into the identical CDR3. The chain has TRBV5-4 and TRBJ2-7; a weak D match, TRBD1 (5 bases). V lost 4 bases and J lost 6, with 11 bases in between. The CDR3 is 12 amino acids. Germline V gives CDR1 SGHNT, CDR2 YYREEE (reference sequence). The CDR3 loop reads CASSITGGEQYF. Here the CDR3 DNA reads TGTGCCAGCAGCATTACAGGTGGCGAGCAGTACTTC. The complete variable domain, with remaining parts taken from reference TRBV5-4 and TRBJ2-7, reads ETGVTQSPTHLIKTRGQQVTLRCSSQSGHNTVSWYQQALGQGPQFIFQYYREEENGRGNFPPRFSGLQFPNYSSELNVNALELDDSALYLCASSITGGEQYFGPGTRLTVT.

The genes are TRBV5-3 and TRBJ2-7; the match to TRBD2 covers 7 bases. TRBV5-3 carries the ORF label, with uncertain function. This CDR3 has 13 residues. With V trimmed by 4 bases and J by 3 bases, 4 bases remained unmatched. This CDR3 reads CARSPGLNYEQYF. CDR3 nucleotides: TGTGCCAGAAGCCCGGGACTAAACTACGAGCAGTACTTC.

The V call is TRBV5-1, the J call TRBJ2-1, with D perhaps matching TRBD1 (5 bases). CDR1 and CDR2 from the germline V gene are SGHRS and YFSETQ. The germline V and J ends were trimmed by 0 bases and 12 bases, with 19 bases remaining between them. CDR3 length: 15 residues. The CDR3 coding sequence is TGCGCCAGCAGCTTGGTAGAAGCCTGGGGCCTTCGGCAGTTCTTC. This encodes CASSLVEAWGLRQFF.

V and J are TRBV13 and TRBJ2-7; no clear D. V was pared by 6 bases and J by 2 bases, with 8 bases between. The CDR3 sequence is 12 residues long. CDR1 and CDR2 from the germline V gene are PRHDT and FYEKMQ (reference sequence). The CDR3 loop reads CASRQNTYEQYF. CDR3 bases: TGTGCCAGCAGACAAAATACCTACGAGCAGTACTTC.

The chain couples TRBV5-4 to TRBJ2-7, with D possibly TRBD2 on 5 matching bases. The CDR3 has 13 amino acids. CDR1 and CDR2 from the germline V gene are SGHNT and YYREEE (reference sequence). V lost 4 bases, J lost 6 bases, and 14 bases lay in between. CDR3 protein: CASSRTYGTEQYF. The CDR3 nucleotides are TGTGCCAGCAGCCGGACTTATGGAACCGAGCAGTACTTC. The full variable domain, its missing parts supplied by reference TRBV5-4 and TRBJ2-7, is ETGVTQSPTHLIKTRGQQVTLRCSSQSGHNTVSWYQQALGQGPQFIFQYYREEENGRGNFPPRFSGLQFPNYSSELNVNALELDDSALYLCASSRTYGTEQYFGPGTRLTVT.

The chain employs TRBV6-6 and TRBJ2-7, with 12 bases aligning to TRBD2. Germline lookup yields CDR1 MNHNY and CDR2 SVGAGI (reference sequence). With V trimmed by 5 bases and J by 3 bases, 8 bases remained unmatched. The CDR3 contains 16 residues. This CDR3 is CASSQYLAGGNYEQYF. The CDR3 DNA is TGTGCCAGCAGTCAGTATCTAGCGGGAGGGAACTACGAGCAGTACTTC.

The chain is built from TRBV6-5 and TRBJ2-1, with TRBD2 identical over 11 bases. CDR1 is MNHEY, CDR2 SVGAGI, per germline. V was pared by 5 bases and J by 4 bases, with 4 bases of the junction left unmatched. CDR3 size: 15 residues. CDR3 coding DNA: TGTGCCAGCAGTCCCACTAGCGGGAGTTACAATGAGCAGTTCTTC. Amino acid sequence: CASSPTSGSYNEQFF.

This clone was observed a few times. J is TRBJ1-6 and V is TRBV7-9; tentatively, D is TRBD1 (6 bases). V lost 0 bases, J lost 8 bases, and 8 bases lay in between. The germline CDR1 and CDR2 sequences are SEHNR and FQNEAQ (reference sequence). The CDR3 runs to 14 residues. DNA for the CDR3: TGTGCCAGCAGCTTAGCACAGGGTGATTCACCCCTCCACTTT. Encoded protein: CASSLAQGDSPLHF.

The V gene is TRBV27, the J gene TRBJ2-1, with TRBD2 matching over 11 bases. The CDR3 consists of 14 residues. Germline V CDR1 and CDR2: MNHEY, SMNVEV (reference sequence). The CDR3 DNA reads as TGTGCTGTATCTGGGACTAGCGGTTACAATGAGCAGTTCTTC. Its protein is CAVSGTSGYNEQFF.

The J gene is TRBJ2-1, the V gene TRBV9, with TRBD2 identical over 15 bases. This CDR3 comprises 16 residues. Unmatched junction bases numbered 2, after V lost 3 bases and J lost 4 bases. Germline CDR1 reads SGDLS; CDR2 reads YYNGEE. CDR3 protein: CASSAGLAGGYNEQFF. The CDR3 bases are TGTGCCAGCAGCGCCGGACTAGCGGGGGGGTACAATGAGCAGTTCTTC. The full variable domain, rest sourced from reference TRBV9 and TRBJ2-1, is DSGVTQTPKHLITATGQRVTLRCSPRSGDLSVYWYQQSLDQGLQFLIQYYNGEERAKGNILERFSAQQFPDLHSELNLSSLELGDSALYFCASSAGLAGGYNEQFFGPGTRLTVL.

The chain links TRBV2 to TRBJ2-7; TRBD2 is a possible D gene (5 bases). Germline CDR1 is SNHLY and CDR2 is FYNNEI. This CDR3 comprises 12 residues. V was shortened by 8 bases and J by 4 bases, with 12 bases between the two germline ends. Here the CDR3 DNA reads TGTGCCAGCGGACGGACTCAGTACGAGCAGTACTTC. Its protein product is CASGRTQYEQYF.

DNA for the CDR3: TGTGCCAGCAGTGGGACTAGCGGGTTCTTAGCCAAAAACATTCAGTACTTC. This encodes CASSGTSGFLAKNIQYF. The chain recombines TRBV25-1 with TRBJ2-4; 11 bases align to TRBD2. The CDR3 runs 17 residues. Germline trimming cut 4 bases from V and 0 bases from J; bases unmatched to any gene: 5. Germline lookup yields CDR1 MGHDK and CDR2 SYGVNS. Complete variable domain (other parts from reference TRBV25-1 and TRBJ2-4): EADIYQTPRYLVIGTGKKITLECSQTMGHDKMYWYQQDPGMELHLIHYSYGVNSTEKGDLSSESTVSRIRTEHFPLTLESARPSHTSQYLCASSGTSGFLAKNIQYFGAGTRLSVL.

The chain recombines TRBV7-2 with TRBJ2-5, with a possible D match to TRBD1 (5 bases). The germline gives CDR1 SGHTA, CDR2 FQGNSA. CDR3 length: 13 amino acids. V dropped 0 bases and J dropped 9 bases, with 11 bases sitting between them. CDR3 DNA sequence: TGTGCCAGCAGCTTAGCAGGGGCCGCGGCCCAGTACTTC. Protein sequence: CASSLAGAAAQYF. The complete variable domain, with remaining parts taken from reference TRBV7-2 and TRBJ2-5, reads GAGVSQSPSNKVTEKGKDVELRCDPISGHTALYWYRQSLGQGLEFLIYFQGNSAPDKSGLPSDRFSAERTGGSVSTLTIQRTQQEDSAVYLCASSLAGAAAQYFGPGTRLLVL.